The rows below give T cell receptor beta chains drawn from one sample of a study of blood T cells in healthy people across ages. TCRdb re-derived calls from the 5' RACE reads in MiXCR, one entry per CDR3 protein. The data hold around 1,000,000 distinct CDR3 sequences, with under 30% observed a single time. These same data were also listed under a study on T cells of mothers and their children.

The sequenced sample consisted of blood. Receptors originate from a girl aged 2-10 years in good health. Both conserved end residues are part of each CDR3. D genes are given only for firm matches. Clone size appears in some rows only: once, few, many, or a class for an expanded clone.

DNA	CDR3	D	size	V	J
TGTGCCAGCTCACCAGAAGTGGATTATCAGCCCCAGCATTTT	CASSPEVDYQPQHF	NA	NA	TRBV18	TRBJ1-5
TGTGCCAGCAGCGGAAGACAGGGTGCAAACATTCAGTACTTC	CASSGRQGANIQYF	TRBD1	NA	TRBV9	TRBJ2-4
TGCAGTGCTACAAGACAGGGTTACATCGATGAGCAGTTCTTC	CSATRQGYIDEQFF	TRBD1	NA	TRBV20-1	TRBJ2-1
TGTGCCAGCAGCATAACGTTCTGGACAAACTACAATGAGCAGTTCTTC	CASSITFWTNYNEQFF	NA	NA	TRBV7-3	TRBJ2-1
TGTGCCAGCAGTTTATCAAGGTCCTACAATGAGCAGTTCTTC	CASSLSRSYNEQFF	NA	many	TRBV27	TRBJ2-1
TGCGCCAGCAGCCAGCTCCTAGATACGCAGTATTTT	CASSQLLDTQYF	NA	NA	TRBV4-1	TRBJ2-3
TGTGCCAGCAGCGGAATGTTTGGGGAGGACGAGACCCAGTACTTC	CASSGMFGEDETQYF	NA	NA	TRBV7-9	TRBJ2-5
TGCGCCAGCAACCAAGGCTCTACTTCTAATGAGCAGTTCTTC	CASNQGSTSNEQFF	NA	NA	TRBV4-1	TRBJ2-1
TGTGCCAGCAGCATAAACAGGGATACTGAAGCTTTCTTT	CASSINRDTEAFF	NA	few	TRBV7-2	TRBJ1-1
TGTGCCACCAGCAGGAGGGGGACAGATACGCAGTATTTT	CATSRRGTDTQYF	NA	NA	TRBV15	TRBJ2-3
TGCAGTGCTAGTGTTGGGGCCTCTGGAAACACCATATATTTT	CSASVGASGNTIYF	NA	NA	TRBV20-1	TRBJ1-3
TGTGCCATCCTAGGACGGGCTAGCGGGAGAAATGAGCAGTTCTTC	CAILGRASGRNEQFF	TRBD2	NA	TRBV28	TRBJ2-1
TGTGCCAGCAGCACTACAGGGTTAGCCAAAAACATTCAGTACTTC	CASSTTGLAKNIQYF	NA	few	TRBV9	TRBJ2-4
TGTGCCAGCATCGAGGGTCCGGGGGGGCCCTACAATGAGCAGTTCTTC	CASIEGPGGPYNEQFF	TRBD2	NA	TRBV7-6	TRBJ2-1
TGTGCCAGCAGCCAAGTACTAGCAAAACCAGATACGCAGTATTTT	CASSQVLAKPDTQYF	NA	few	TRBV3-1	TRBJ2-3
TGTGCCATCAGTGATGAGGGAGGCGAGACCCAGTACTTC	CAISDEGGETQYF	NA	many	TRBV10-3	TRBJ2-5
TGTGCCATCAGTGAGAAGGGTAGCGGTGCCTACGAGCAGTACTTC	CAISEKGSGAYEQYF	NA	NA	TRBV10-3	TRBJ2-7
TGCGCCAGCAGCTTTTTGGCCCTACAGGGCCACACTGAAGCTTTCTTT	CASSFLALQGHTEAFF	NA	few	TRBV5-1	TRBJ1-1
TGTGCCAGCAGTTACCCACAGGGGAACACTGAAGCTTTCTTT	CASSYPQGNTEAFF	NA	NA	TRBV7-6	TRBJ1-1
TGTGCCAGCAGCTTCCCCCTAGCGGATCAGACGCACACGGATACGCAGTATTTT	CASSFPLADQTHTDTQYF	TRBD2	few	TRBV7-9	TRBJ2-3
TGTGCCAGCAGTTTCTCTGGAAGCTATGGCTACACCTTC	CASSFSGSYGYTF	NA	NA	TRBV27	TRBJ1-2
TGTGCCAGCAGCTTAGAAGCTCTGGCTTACTACGAGCAGTACTTC	CASSLEALAYYEQYF	NA	NA	TRBV11-2	TRBJ2-7
TGTGCCAGCAGCTTAGAACAGGGGGCATTCTATGGCTACACCTTC	CASSLEQGAFYGYTF	TRBD1	NA	TRBV7-2	TRBJ1-2
TGTGCCAGTCTTCAGGTTTCCTACAATGAGCAGTTCTTC	CASLQVSYNEQFF	NA	NA	TRBV2	TRBJ2-1